The present entry profiles one T cell receptor (beta chain) with its context. What it binds is unknown. The data originate from a study of cytomegalovirus exposure and HLA in healthy donors. The PCR employed 60 Vbeta primers together with 13 Jbeta primers. The protocol was immunoSEQ multiplex PCR, while the TCRdb copy is restricted to in-frame clones and leaves out a portion. The sample lists around 150,000 clones, roughly 80% occurring once. The study's findings and limits: Researchers reportedly found TCR beta sequences accurately predicted most subjects' HLA-A and HLA-B alleles.

The CDR3 is 18 amino acids. V shed 1 base, J shed 6 bases, and the junction held 11 bases outside the gene matches. Germline V lookup: CDR1 LGHNA, CDR2 YNFKEQ. At collection, donors were nominally healthy, but unrecorded immune exposures were probable. This chain links TRBV4-2 with TRBJ2-1, with 11 positions matching TRBD2. Sequenced input: PBMCs. This sequence was found in a man in his forties in good health and CMV-seropositive. The CDR3 DNA sequence: TGTGCCAGCAGCCAAGTTTGGCCTCTAGCGGGAGGCGGCAATGAGCAGTTCTTC. Amino acid sequence: CASSQVWPLAGGGNEQFF.